The following is a T cell receptor (beta chain) sequence with its context. iRepertoire HTBI primers and Arm-PCR of CDR3 regions built TCR beta libraries. Each CDR3 protein gets one entry after TCRdb re-called the multiplex PCR reads with MiXCR. Of about 200,000 distinct CDR3 sequences listed, roughly a fifth are singletons. These data are taken from a study of regulatory T cells in long-lasting Graves disease. As for time point: newly diagnosed GD, antithyroid drugs for less than 3 months. Extracted PBMC RNA gave rise to the TCR library. This sample was also put to use in a study of T cells in Graves' hyperthyroidism and ophthalmopathy.

The sequencing here drew on peripheral blood mononuclear cells (PBMCs), taken at new diagnosis, from a patient treated with antithyroid drugs. The sequence came from a woman in her twenties or thirties with Graves disease.

For the CDR3, the DNA is TGTGCCAGCAGTTTCGACTCCTCGACCGGGGAGCTGTTTTTT. This sequence encodes CASSFDSSTGELFF. This chain joins TRBV12-3 or TRBV12-4 and TRBJ2-2; D gene unclear. V was cut by 3 bases and J by 5 bases, with 10 bases left in between. The CDR3 runs to 14 residues.